A selection of T cell receptor beta chains follows, all from one sample in a study of identical twins. TCRdb recomputed calls from the 5' RACE reads with MiXCR, one row per CDR3 protein. The table includes under 350,000 distinct CDR3 sequences, roughly 9.8% detected once. The sample was also reused in another study, on yellow fever vaccine responses in identical twins.

The source material was CD8+ T cells sorted from blood. The receptors derive from a woman younger than 30 in good health. Each CDR3 is given without its conserved first and last residue.

V,CDR3
TRBV7-3,ASSDGDTQY
TRBV7-9,ASSLSSAVPPGELF
TRBV4-3,ASSQDLRVPSYEQY
TRBV20-1,SARGVLAGDADTQY
TRBV5-1,ASSPDGEAEQF
TRBV18,ASSPTGYQETQY
TRBV12-3/TRBV12-4,ASSSGLAGGTSGELF
TRBV20-1,SARTGGGVGEKLF
TRBV5-4,ASSLSRYTGELF
TRBV7-6,ASSEIAGGNTDTQY
TRBV21-1,ASTHQGATYEQY
TRBV7-9,ASSSGTGTHSYEQY
TRBV14,ASRTGFQETQY
TRBV28,ASSLRDLITYEQY
TRBV4-3,ASSPRTSGRDNEQF
TRBV2,ASRGTKQY
TRBV28,ASSTLTGSYEQY
TRBV15,ATSRSRAGEEPYEQY
TRBV7-8,ASSSTSGETQY
TRBV5-1,ASRGDQGVNTGELF
TRBV12-3/TRBV12-4,ASMGTSLINEQF
TRBV9,ASRKLPGQGFLTEAF
TRBV20-1,SASTGLNFPVPYEQY
TRBV7-2,ASISRASGSSYNEQF
TRBV2,ASSEPTDLSTDTQY
TRBV30,VWSVEGRGYT
TRBV19,ASSGASEVDTQY
TRBV18,ASSPSGDSYNEQF
TRBV5-1,ASSAETSSYNEQF
TRBV20-1,SAPHSYPGLAGITITYEQY
TRBV6-1,ASSQGRGDTQY
TRBV7-2,ASSLSELSSTDTQY
TRBV20-1,SARDAGSGANVLT
TRBV19,ASSPSGGASEQF
TRBV3-1,ASSGQNSYEQY
TRBV7-9,ASRTKGLAGGTGELF
TRBV2,ASSSTSGIYNEQF
TRBV7-9,ASSLGVGWNEQY
TRBV11-2,ASSTPGTSGIVPTGNVQF
TRBV20-1,SARNEGLTSSPLH
TRBV5-1,ASSASGGAYEQY
TRBV5-1,ASSLASRTGRDEQY
TRBV6-2/TRBV6-3,ASSPQSRTSIVSDTQY
TRBV6-1,ASIRLWTGADEQY
TRBV7-9,ASSRLLAADTQY
TRBV28,ASSLGGMNEKLF
TRBV27,ASSSRQGMDNEQF
TRBV7-6,ASSQGAEGNEQF
TRBV4-2,ASSQASGFEGEQF
TRBV20-1,SAPLDRSSYEQY
TRBV6-2/TRBV6-3,ASTRTGGREQY
TRBV6-4,ASSLSPPGTVMQTSTDTQY
TRBV14,ASSQGRLAGNTGELF
TRBV6-2/TRBV6-3,ASSYPLVADNEQF
TRBV7-8,ASSFSSAVNEKLF